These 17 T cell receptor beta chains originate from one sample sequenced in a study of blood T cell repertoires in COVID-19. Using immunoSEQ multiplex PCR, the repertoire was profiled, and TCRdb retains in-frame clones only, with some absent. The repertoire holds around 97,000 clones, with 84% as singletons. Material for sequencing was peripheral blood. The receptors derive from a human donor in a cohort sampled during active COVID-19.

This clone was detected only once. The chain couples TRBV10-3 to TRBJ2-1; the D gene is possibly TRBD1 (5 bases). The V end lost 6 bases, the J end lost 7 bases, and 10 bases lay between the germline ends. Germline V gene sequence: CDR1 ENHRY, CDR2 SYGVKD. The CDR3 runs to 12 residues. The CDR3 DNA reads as TGTGCCATCAGCCTGACAGAGAATGAGCAGTTCTTC. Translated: CAISLTENEQFF.

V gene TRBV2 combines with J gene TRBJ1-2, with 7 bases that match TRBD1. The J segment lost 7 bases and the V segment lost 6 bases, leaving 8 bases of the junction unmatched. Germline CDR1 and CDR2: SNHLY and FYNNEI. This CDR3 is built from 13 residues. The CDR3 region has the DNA TGTGCCAGCAGAGCACAGGGGTATGGTGGCTACACCTTC. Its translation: CASRAQGYGGYTF.

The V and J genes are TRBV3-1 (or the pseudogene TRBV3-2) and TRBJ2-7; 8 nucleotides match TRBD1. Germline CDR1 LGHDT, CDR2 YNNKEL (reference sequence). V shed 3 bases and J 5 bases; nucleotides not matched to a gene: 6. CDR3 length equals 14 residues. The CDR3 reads CASSQNRGSHEQYF. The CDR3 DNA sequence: TGTGCCAGCAGCCAGAACAGGGGGTCCCACGAGCAGTACTTC.

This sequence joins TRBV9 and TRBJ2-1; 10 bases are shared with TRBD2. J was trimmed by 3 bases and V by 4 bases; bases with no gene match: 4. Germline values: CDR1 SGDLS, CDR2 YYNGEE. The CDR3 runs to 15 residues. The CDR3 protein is CASSKLAGNYNEQFF. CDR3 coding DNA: TGTGCCAGCAGCAAACTAGCGGGGAACTACAATGAGCAGTTCTTC.

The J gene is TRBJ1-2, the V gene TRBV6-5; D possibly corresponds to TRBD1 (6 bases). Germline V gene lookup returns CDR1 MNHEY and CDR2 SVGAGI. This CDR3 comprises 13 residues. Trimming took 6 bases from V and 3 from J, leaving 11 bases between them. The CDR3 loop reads CASRTGLDYGYTF. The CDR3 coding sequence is TGTGCCAGCAGAACAGGGTTGGACTATGGCTACACCTTC.

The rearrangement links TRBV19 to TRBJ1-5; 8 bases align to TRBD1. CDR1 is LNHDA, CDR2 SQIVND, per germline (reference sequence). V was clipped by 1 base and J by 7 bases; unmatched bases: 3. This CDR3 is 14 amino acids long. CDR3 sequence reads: CASSIVQGGQPQHF. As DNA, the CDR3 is TGTGCCAGTAGTATAGTACAGGGGGGCCAGCCCCAGCATTTT.

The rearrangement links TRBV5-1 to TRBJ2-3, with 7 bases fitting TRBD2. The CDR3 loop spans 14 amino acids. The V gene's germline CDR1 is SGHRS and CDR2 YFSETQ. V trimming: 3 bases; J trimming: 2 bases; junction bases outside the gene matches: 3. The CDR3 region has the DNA TGCGCCAGCAGCTGGGAGGGACCCACAGATACGCAGTATTTT. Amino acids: CASSWEGPTDTQYF.

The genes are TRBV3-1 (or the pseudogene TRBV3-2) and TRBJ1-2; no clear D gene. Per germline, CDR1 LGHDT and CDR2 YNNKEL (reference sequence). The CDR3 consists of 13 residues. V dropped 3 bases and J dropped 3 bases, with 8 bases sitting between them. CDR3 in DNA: TGTGCCAGCAGCCATGGCATCTACTATGGCTACACCTTC. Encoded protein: CASSHGIYYGYTF.

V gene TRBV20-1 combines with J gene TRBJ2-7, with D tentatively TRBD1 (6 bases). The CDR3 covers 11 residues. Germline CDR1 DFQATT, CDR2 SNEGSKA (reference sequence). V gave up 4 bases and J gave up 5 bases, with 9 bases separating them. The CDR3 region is CSANQGNEQYF. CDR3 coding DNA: TGCAGTGCTAACCAGGGGAACGAGCAGTACTTC.

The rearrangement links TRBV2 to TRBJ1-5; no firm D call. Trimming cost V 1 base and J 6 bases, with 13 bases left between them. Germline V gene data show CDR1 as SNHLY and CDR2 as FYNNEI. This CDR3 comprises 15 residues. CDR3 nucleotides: TGTGCCAGCAGTGAAGGTACGCGGGAAGGTCAGCCCCAGCATTTT. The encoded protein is CASSEGTREGQPQHF.

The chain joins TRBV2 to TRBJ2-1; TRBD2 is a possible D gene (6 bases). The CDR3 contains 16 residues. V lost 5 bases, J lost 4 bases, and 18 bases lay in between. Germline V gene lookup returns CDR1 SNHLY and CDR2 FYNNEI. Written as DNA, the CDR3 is TGTGCCAGCAGTCCGATGGGAACGGGGAGGTACAATGAGCAGTTCTTC. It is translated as CASSPMGTGRYNEQFF.

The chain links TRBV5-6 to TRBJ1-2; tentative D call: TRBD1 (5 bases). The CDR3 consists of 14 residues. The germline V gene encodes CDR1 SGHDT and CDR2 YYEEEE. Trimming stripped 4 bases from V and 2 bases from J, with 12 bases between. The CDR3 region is CASSHRPENYGYTF. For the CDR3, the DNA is TGTGCCAGCAGCCACAGGCCGGAAAACTATGGCTACACCTTC.

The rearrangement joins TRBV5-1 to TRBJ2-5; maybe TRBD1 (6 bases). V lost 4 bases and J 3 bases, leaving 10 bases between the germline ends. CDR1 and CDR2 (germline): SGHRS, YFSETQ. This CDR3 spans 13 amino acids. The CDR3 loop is CASSRGQKETQYF. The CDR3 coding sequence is TGCGCCAGCAGCCGTGGACAGAAAGAGACCCAGTACTTC.

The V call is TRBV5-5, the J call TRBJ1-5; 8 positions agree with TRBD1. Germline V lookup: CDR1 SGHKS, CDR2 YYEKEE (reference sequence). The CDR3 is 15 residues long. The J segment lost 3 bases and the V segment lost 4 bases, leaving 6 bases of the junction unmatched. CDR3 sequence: CASSLTGGANQPQHF. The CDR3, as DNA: TGTGCCAGCAGCCTCACAGGGGGTGCCAATCAGCCCCAGCATTTT.

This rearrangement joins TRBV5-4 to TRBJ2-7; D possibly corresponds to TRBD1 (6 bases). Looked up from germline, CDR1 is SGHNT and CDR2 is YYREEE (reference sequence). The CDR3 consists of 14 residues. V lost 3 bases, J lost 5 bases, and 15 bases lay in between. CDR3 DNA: TGTGCCAGCAGCTCTTACCGGGACACAAACGAGCAGTACTTC. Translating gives CASSSYRDTNEQYF.

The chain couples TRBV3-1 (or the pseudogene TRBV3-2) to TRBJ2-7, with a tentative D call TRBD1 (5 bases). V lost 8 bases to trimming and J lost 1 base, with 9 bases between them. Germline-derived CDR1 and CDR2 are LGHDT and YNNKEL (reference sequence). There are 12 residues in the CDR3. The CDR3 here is CASGAGSYEQYF. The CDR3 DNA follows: TGTGCCAGCGGGGCAGGTTCCTACGAGCAGTACTTC.

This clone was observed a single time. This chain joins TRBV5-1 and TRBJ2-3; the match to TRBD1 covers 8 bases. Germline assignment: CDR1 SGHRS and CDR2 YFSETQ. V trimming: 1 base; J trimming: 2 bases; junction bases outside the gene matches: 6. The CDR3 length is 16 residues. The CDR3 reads CASSLRAGGITDTQYF. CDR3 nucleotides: TGCGCCAGCAGCTTGAGGGCAGGGGGCATCACAGATACGCAGTATTTT. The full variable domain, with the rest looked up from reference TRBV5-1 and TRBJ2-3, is KAGVTQTPRYLIKTRGQQVTLSCSPISGHRSVSWYQQTPGQGLQFLFEYFSETQRNKGNFPGRFSGRQFSNSRSEMNVSTLELGDSALYLCASSLRAGGITDTQYFGPGTRLTVL.